The source of this T cell receptor beta chain is a study of circulating and synovial CD4+ cells in juvenile arthritis. This CDR3 region has 16 residues. The V and J ends lost 4 bases and 5 bases respectively, with 18 bases between them. CDR1 and CDR2 from the germline V gene are MGHRA and YSYEKL. Profiling relied on immunoSEQ multiplex PCR, and the TCRdb table lists in-frame clones only, not all of them. The table has approximately 36,000 clones, about 94% seen once. The sequence was collected from a human donor with juvenile idiopathic arthritis. This chain joins TRBV4-1 and TRBJ2-1, with a possible D match to TRBD1 (6 bases). Material: CD4+ T cells from blood. The CDR3 bases are TGCGCCAGCAGCCCGGCGCAGGGGCCCCTTAACAATGAGCAGTTCTTC. The encoded protein is CASSPAQGPLNNEQFF.